This T cell receptor (beta chain) was documented in a study of cytotoxic CD8 clonotypes in ibrutinib-treated CLL. The study, taken as a whole, reports: Treatment left the uncommon public clonotypes either contracted or stable in frequency.

Points on this clone: Its antigen is still unknown.

This table comes from immunoSEQ multiplex PCR, and its TCRdb copy is limited to in-frame clones, with some not included. The sample lists roughly 45,000 clones; 65% were seen once. The authors obtained approximately 2.1 micrograms of genomic DNA from cryopreserved PBMCs for TCR beta libraries. Unmatched junction bases numbered 4, after V lost 4 bases and J lost 2 bases. There are 15 residues in the CDR3. CDR1 is LGHNA and CDR2 is YNFKEQ in the germline V gene. V is TRBV4-2 and J is TRBJ1-3; 8 positions agree with TRBD1. This receptor was obtained from a human donor with chronic lymphocytic leukemia. Sequenced material: PBMCs, taken after 24 months of ibrutinib treatment. CDR3 region: CASSPVDRAGNTIYF. The CDR3, as DNA: TGTGCCAGCAGCCCTGTGGACAGGGCTGGAAACACCATATATTTT.